The 3 T cell receptor beta chains listed next were all sequenced from one sample in a study of blood T cell repertoires in COVID-19. The table came from immunoSEQ multiplex PCR; TCRdb's copy has only in-frame clones and leaves some out. The sample shows approximately 110,000 clones, 84% of them seen only once. Sequencing used peripheral blood. Receptors originate from a woman aged 50 to 60 with acute or convalescent COVID-19.

There are a few counts of this clone. V and J are TRBV7-8 and TRBJ1-4; 7 bases match TRBD1. J was trimmed by 3 bases and V by 4 bases; bases with no gene match: 8. Germline V gene lookup returns CDR1 SGHVS and CDR2 FQNEAQ. The CDR3 is made up of 16 amino acids. This CDR3 reads CASSSRSGTANEKLFF. The CDR3 nucleotides are TGTGCCAGCAGCTCCCGTTCCGGGACAGCTAATGAAAAACTGTTTTTT.

V and J are TRBV27 and TRBJ1-2, with 9 bases that match TRBD1. Germline CDR1 and CDR2: MNHEY and SMNVEV (reference sequence). The junction had 7 bases not matched to a gene; V was cut back by 2 bases and J by 6 bases. This CDR3 is 15 amino acids long. The CDR3 nucleotides read TGTGCCAGCAGTTTACGATGGACAGGGGAGGATGGCTACACCTTC. This gives the protein CASSLRWTGEDGYTF.

The rearrangement uses TRBV6-5 and TRBJ1-2, with D maybe TRBD1 (6 bases). The ends were cut back, 6 bases at V and 5 bases at J, with 13 bases in the middle. CDR1 MNHEY and CDR2 SVGAGI come from the germline V gene. The CDR3 runs 13 residues. CDR3 nucleotides: TGTGCCAGCAGGGTCGGACAGATGTATGGCTACACCTTC. It specifies CASRVGQMYGYTF.